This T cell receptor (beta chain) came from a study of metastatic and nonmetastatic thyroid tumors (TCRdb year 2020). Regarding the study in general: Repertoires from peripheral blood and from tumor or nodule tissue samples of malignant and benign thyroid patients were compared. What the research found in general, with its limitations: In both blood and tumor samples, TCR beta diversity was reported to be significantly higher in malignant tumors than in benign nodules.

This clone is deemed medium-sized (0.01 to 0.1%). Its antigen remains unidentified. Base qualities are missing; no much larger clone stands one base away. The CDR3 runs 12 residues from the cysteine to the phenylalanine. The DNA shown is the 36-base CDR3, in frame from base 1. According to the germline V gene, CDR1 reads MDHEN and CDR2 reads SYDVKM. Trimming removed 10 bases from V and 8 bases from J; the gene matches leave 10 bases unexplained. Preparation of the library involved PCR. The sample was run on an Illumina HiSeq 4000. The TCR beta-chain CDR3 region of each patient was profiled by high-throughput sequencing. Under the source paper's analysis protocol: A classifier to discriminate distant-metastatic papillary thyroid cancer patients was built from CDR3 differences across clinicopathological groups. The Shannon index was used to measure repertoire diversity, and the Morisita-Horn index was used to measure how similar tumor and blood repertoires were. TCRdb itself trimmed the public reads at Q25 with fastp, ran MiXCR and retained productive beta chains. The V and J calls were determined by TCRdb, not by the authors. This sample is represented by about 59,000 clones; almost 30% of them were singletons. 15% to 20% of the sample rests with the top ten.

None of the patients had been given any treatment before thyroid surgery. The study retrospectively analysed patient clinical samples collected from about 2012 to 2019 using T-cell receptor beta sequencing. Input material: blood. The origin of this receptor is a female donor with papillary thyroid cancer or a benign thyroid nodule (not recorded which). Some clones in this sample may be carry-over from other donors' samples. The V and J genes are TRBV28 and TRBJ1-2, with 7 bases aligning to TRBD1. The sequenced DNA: TGTGCCACCATGGACAGGAACGGCGGCTACACCTTC. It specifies CATMDRNGGYTF.